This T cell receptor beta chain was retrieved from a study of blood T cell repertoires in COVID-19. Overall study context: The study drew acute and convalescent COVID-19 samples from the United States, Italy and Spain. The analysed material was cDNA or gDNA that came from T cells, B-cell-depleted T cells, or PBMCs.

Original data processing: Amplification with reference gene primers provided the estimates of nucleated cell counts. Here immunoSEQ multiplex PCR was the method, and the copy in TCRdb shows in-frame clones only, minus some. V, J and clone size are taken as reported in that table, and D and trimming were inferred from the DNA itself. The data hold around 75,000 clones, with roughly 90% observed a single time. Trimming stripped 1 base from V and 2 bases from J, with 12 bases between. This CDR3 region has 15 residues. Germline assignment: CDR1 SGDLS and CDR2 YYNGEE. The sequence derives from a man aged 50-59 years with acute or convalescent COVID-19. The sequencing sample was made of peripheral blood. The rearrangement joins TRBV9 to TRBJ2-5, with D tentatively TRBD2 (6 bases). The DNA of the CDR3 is TGTGCCAGCAGCGTATCGGGAGCTATACAAGAGACCCAGTACTTC. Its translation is CASSVSGAIQETQYF.